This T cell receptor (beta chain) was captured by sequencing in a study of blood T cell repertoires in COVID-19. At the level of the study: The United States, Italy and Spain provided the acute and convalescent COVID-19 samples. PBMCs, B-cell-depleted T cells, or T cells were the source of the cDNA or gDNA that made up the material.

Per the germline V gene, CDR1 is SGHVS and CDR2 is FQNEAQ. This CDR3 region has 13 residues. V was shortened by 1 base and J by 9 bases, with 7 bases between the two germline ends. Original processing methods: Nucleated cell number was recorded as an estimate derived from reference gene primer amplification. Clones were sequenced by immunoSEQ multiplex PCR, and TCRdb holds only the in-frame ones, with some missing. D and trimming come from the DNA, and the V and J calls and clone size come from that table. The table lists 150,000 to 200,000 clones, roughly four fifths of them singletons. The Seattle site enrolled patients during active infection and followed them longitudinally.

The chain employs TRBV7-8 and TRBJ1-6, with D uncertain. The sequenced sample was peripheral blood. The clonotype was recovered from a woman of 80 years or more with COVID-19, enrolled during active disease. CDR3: CASSLELRSPLHF. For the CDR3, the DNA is TGTGCCAGCAGCTTAGAGTTGCGTTCACCCCTCCACTTT.